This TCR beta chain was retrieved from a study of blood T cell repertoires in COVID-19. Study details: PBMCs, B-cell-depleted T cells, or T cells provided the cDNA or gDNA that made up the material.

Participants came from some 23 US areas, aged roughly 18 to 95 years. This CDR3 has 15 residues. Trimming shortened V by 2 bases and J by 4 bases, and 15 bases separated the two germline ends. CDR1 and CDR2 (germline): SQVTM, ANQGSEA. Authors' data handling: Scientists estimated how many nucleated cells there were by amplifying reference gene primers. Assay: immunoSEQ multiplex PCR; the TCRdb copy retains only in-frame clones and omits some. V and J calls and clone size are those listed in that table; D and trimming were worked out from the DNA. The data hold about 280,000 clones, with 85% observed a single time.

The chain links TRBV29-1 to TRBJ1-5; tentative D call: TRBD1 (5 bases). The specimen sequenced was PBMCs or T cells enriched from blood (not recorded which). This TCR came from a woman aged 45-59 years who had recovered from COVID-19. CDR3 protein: CSVEIGGAGNQPQHF. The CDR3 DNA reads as TGCAGCGTTGAAATTGGTGGGGCAGGGAATCAGCCCCAGCATTTT.